This entry lists 21 T cell receptor beta chains sequenced from one sample in a study of blood T cell repertoires in COVID-19. Profiling relied on immunoSEQ multiplex PCR, and the TCRdb table lists in-frame clones only, not all of them. In the table there are more than 80,000 clones, about four fifths of which are singletons. The sequencing sample was made of peripheral blood. The source is a woman in her 70s with acute or convalescent COVID-19.

The genes are TRBV12-3 or TRBV12-4 and TRBJ2-3; 7 nucleotides line up with TRBD2. This CDR3 contains 12 residues. The V segment lost 7 bases and the J segment 6 bases; nucleotides outside the gene matches: 4. The CDR3 reads CASTRGEDTQYF. In DNA, the CDR3 is TGTGCCAGCACCCGGGGGGAGGATACGCAGTATTTT.

The chain combines TRBV5-4 with TRBJ2-1; 8 nucleotides line up with TRBD1. The CDR3 runs to 15 residues. The ends lost 6 bases at V and 7 bases at J; junction bases unmatched: 12. Germline lookup yields CDR1 SGHNT and CDR2 YYREEE (reference sequence). The CDR3 DNA sequence: TGTGCCAGCACCGTAGGGACAGGTGGGGGAAATGAGCAGTTCTTC. Residues: CASTVGTGGGNEQFF.

The J gene is TRBJ1-1, the V gene TRBV19, with D hard to call. Trimming removed 6 bases at V and 0 bases at J, with 5 bases between. From germline, CDR1 is LNHDA and CDR2 SQIVND (reference sequence). This CDR3 has 12 amino acids. The DNA of the CDR3 is TGTGCCAGTAGGAGGGTGAACACTGAAGCTTTCTTT. Its translation is CASRRVNTEAFF.

The table lists this clone with a count of one. The genes are TRBV28 and TRBJ1-2; 7 bases match TRBD1. The CDR3 has 15 residues. CDR1 MDHEN and CDR2 SYDVKM come from the germline V gene. Trimming took 2 bases from V and 8 from J; bases not matched to a gene: 11. In DNA, the CDR3 is TGTGCCAGCAGTTTAATCCAGGGGGGATTTCTGGGCTACACCTTC. Protein: CASSLIQGGFLGYTF.

The chain combines TRBV3-1 (or the pseudogene TRBV3-2) with TRBJ2-3, with a possible D match to TRBD2 (5 bases). The CDR3 contains 15 residues. Between the trimmed V and J ends, which lost 2 bases and 3 bases, there was a span of 12 bases. Germline V gene sequence: CDR1 LGHDT, CDR2 YNNKEL (reference sequence). This CDR3 reads CASSQRLPGTDTQYF. CDR3 coding DNA: TGTGCCAGCAGCCAAAGACTACCTGGTACAGATACGCAGTATTTT.

The DNA of the CDR3 is TGTGCCAGCAGCTCACGACAGGGGGTCTCCTACGAGCAGTACTTC. Its protein is CASSSRQGVSYEQYF. The V and J genes are TRBV6-2 or TRBV6-3 and TRBJ2-7; 9 bases map to TRBD1. Germline lookup yields CDR1 MNHEY and CDR2 SVGEGT. The V gene end was trimmed by 6 bases and the J gene end by 0 bases; junction bases not matched to a gene: 6. The CDR3 is 15 residues long.

V usage is TRBV30 and J usage is TRBJ1-4, with TRBD1 matching 12 bases. Per germline, CDR1 GTSNPN and CDR2 SVGIG (reference sequence). The CDR3 totals 16 residues. V shed 2 bases, J shed 7 bases, and the junction held 8 bases outside the gene matches. CDR3 nucleotide sequence: TGTGCCTGGAGTCCGGGGTGGGACAGGGGGCTTGAAAAACTGTTTTTT. This translates into CAWSPGWDRGLEKLFF. The whole variable domain, remainder taken from reference TRBV30 and TRBJ1-4, is SQTIHQWPATLVQPVGSPLSLECTVEGTSNPNLYWYRQAAGRGLQLLFYSVGIGQISSEVPQNLSASRPQDRQFILSSKKLLLSDSGFYLCAWSPGWDRGLEKLFFGSGTQLSVL.

In nucleotides, the CDR3 is TGTGCCAGCGGGCTTGCCTACAATGAGCAGTTCTTC. It encodes CASGLAYNEQFF. The chain links TRBV28 to TRBJ2-1; D not certain. From germline, CDR1 is MDHEN and CDR2 SYDVKM. The germline V and J ends were trimmed by 8 bases and 2 bases, with 7 bases remaining between them. The CDR3 has 12 amino acids.

The V gene is TRBV27, the J gene TRBJ2-7; 7 positions agree with TRBD2. The germline CDR1 and CDR2 sequences are MNHEY and SMNVEV (reference sequence). Trimming removed 6 bases from V and 3 bases from J; junction bases left unmatched: 11. The CDR3 length is 15 residues. The CDR3 DNA sequence: TGTGCCAGCAGCGTAGGGGCTAGCGGAAACTACGAGCAGTACTTC. It codes for CASSVGASGNYEQYF.

The rearrangement uses TRBV18 and TRBJ2-7, with TRBD1 matching 7 bases. Germline V lookup: CDR1 KGHSH, CDR2 LQKENI. The CDR3 totals 13 residues. The J segment lost 2 bases and the V segment lost 3 bases, leaving 1 base of the junction unmatched. CDR3 protein: CASSPGQTYEQYF. In DNA, the CDR3 is TGTGCCAGCTCACCGGGACAGACCTACGAGCAGTACTTC.

V usage is TRBV6-9 and J usage is TRBJ1-2; 8 bases align to TRBD1. V trimming: 9 bases; J trimming: 7 bases; junction bases outside the gene matches: 7. The germline V gene has CDR1 MNHGY and CDR2 SVAAGI. The CDR3 length is 12 residues. In DNA form, the CDR3 reads TGTGCCAGAAGACAGGGGATGGGTGGCTACACCTTC. Its protein is CARRQGMGGYTF.

V usage is TRBV4-2 and J usage is TRBJ2-1, with TRBD2 matching 7 bases. This CDR3 has 15 residues. Unmatched junction bases numbered 3, after V lost 2 bases and J lost 2 bases. CDR1 LGHNA and CDR2 YNFKEQ come from the germline V gene. The CDR3, as DNA: TGTGCCAGCAGCCAATCAGCGGGGCCCTACAATGAGCAGTTCTTC. Residues: CASSQSAGPYNEQFF.

This rearrangement joins TRBV5-1 to TRBJ2-7; D not certain. This CDR3 has 14 amino acids. Trimming left V 6 bases short and J 4 bases short, with 17 bases between. The germline V gene has CDR1 SGHRS and CDR2 YFSETQ. DNA for the CDR3: TGCGCCAGCACCCTCCGAATCGGGTTTTACGAGCAGTACTTC. It encodes CASTLRIGFYEQYF. Combining the CDR3 with reference TRBV5-1 and TRBJ2-7 gives the whole variable domain KAGVTQTPRYLIKTRGQQVTLSCSPISGHRSVSWYQQTPGQGLQFLFEYFSETQRNKGNFPGRFSGRQFSNSRSEMNVSTLELGDSALYLCASTLRIGFYEQYFGPGTRLTVT.

This clone was counted a single time. The genes are TRBV6-5 and TRBJ2-1; D gene unclear. Germline CDR1 MNHEY, CDR2 SVGAGI. The germline V and J ends were trimmed by 4 bases and 5 bases, with 12 bases remaining between them. CDR3 length: 14 amino acids. The CDR3 is CASSSDFVNNEQFF. In DNA, the CDR3 is TGTGCCAGCAGTTCCGACTTTGTGAACAATGAGCAGTTCTTC.

This clone occurred a few times. The J gene is TRBJ1-6, the V gene TRBV28, with TRBD1 matching 10 bases. V dropped 4 bases and J dropped 5; count of bases not matched to a gene: 8. The CDR3 totals 17 residues. Germline CDR1 reads MDHEN; CDR2 reads SYDVKM. The CDR3 DNA reads TGTGCCAGCAGTTCTGTAGACAGGGGGCCCGATAATTCACCCCTCCACTTT. Residues: CASSSVDRGPDNSPLHF. The full variable domain, with the rest looked up from reference TRBV28 and TRBJ1-6, is DVKVTQSSRYLVKRTGEKVFLECVQDMDHENMFWYRQDPGLGLRLIYFSYDVKMKEKGDIPEGYSVSREKKERFSLILESASTNQTSMYLCASSSVDRGPDNSPLHFGNGTRLTVT.

The chain recombines TRBV27 with TRBJ2-3, with TRBD1 matching over 9 bases. In germline, CDR1 is MNHEY, CDR2 SMNVEV (reference sequence). The CDR3 extends over 15 amino acids. V gave up 7 bases and J gave up 2 bases; unmatched junction bases: 7. The CDR3 DNA sequence: TGTGCCAGCAAACAGGGGGCCCAACACACAGATACGCAGTATTTT. Translated: CASKQGAQHTDTQYF.

The chain's CDR3 is CASRSGGLETQYF. The DNA of the CDR3 is TGTGCCAGCAGGAGCGGGGGGCTGGAGACCCAGTACTTC. The chain joins TRBV2 to TRBJ2-5; 9 bases are a match to TRBD2. V shed 6 bases and J 5 bases; nucleotides not matched to a gene: 4. Germline loops: CDR1 SNHLY, CDR2 FYNNEI. The CDR3 runs to 13 residues. Using reference TRBV2 and TRBJ2-5 for the parts outside the CDR3, the full variable domain is EPEVTQTPSHQVTQMGQEVILRCVPISNHLYFYWYRQILGQKVEFLVSFYNNEISEKSEIFDDQFSVERPDGSNFTLKIRSTKLEDSAMYFCASRSGGLETQYFGPGTRLLVL.

This rearrangement joins TRBV5-1 to TRBJ2-5; 8 positions match TRBD2. The CDR3 contains 15 residues. Germline-derived CDR1 and CDR2 are SGHRS and YFSETQ. Trimming took 1 base from V and 3 from J; bases not matched to a gene: 5. CDR3 nucleotide sequence: TGCGCCAGCAGCTTGACTAGCGGCCAAAAAGAGACCCAGTACTTC. It is translated as CASSLTSGQKETQYF. Looking up the rest from reference TRBV5-1 and TRBJ2-5 gives the full variable domain: KAGVTQTPRYLIKTRGQQVTLSCSPISGHRSVSWYQQTPGQGLQFLFEYFSETQRNKGNFPGRFSGRQFSNSRSEMNVSTLELGDSALYLCASSLTSGQKETQYFGPGTRLLVL.

The rearrangement links TRBV7-2 to TRBJ2-7, with D hard to call. With 2 bases removed from V and 2 bases from J, the gap between germline ends came to 13 bases. This CDR3 has 15 amino acids. Looked up from germline, CDR1 is SGHTA and CDR2 is FQGNSA. CDR3 sequence: CASSLIQATTYEQYF. The CDR3 nucleotides read TGTGCCAGCAGCTTAATCCAGGCTACCACCTACGAGCAGTACTTC.

This CDR3 is CASSQEIGELFF. CDR3 sequence (DNA): TGTGCCAGTAGTCAGGAAATCGGGGAGCTGTTTTTT. The rearrangement uses TRBV19 and TRBJ2-2, with unresolved D. The V end lost 5 bases, the J end lost 7 bases, and 8 bases lay between the germline ends. In germline, CDR1 is LNHDA, CDR2 SQIVND (reference sequence). CDR3 length equals 12 residues.

The V gene is TRBV18, the J gene TRBJ1-5; TRBD1 matches 9 bases. The CDR3 totals 14 residues. CDR1 and CDR2 (germline): KGHSH, LQKENI. The ends lost 5 bases at V and 5 bases at J; junction bases unmatched: 4. CDR3 in DNA: TGTGCCAGCTCATTGGGACAGGGAGATCAGCCCCAGCATTTT. This translates into CASSLGQGDQPQHF. Based on the CDR3 plus reference TRBV18 and TRBJ1-5, the full variable domain is NAGVMQNPRHLVRRRGQEARLRCSPMKGHSHVYWYRQLPEEGLKFMVYLQKENIIDESGMPKERFSAEFPKEGPSILRIQQVVRGDSAAYFCASSLGQGDQPQHFGDGTRLSIL.